This entry lists 18 T cell receptor beta chains sequenced from one sample in a study of beta chain features in type 1 diabetes (dated by TCRdb to 2016 to 2019). The study at large found these results: In all four CD4+ subsets, TCRB CDR3 length was moderately but significantly shorter in type 1 diabetes patients.

The library was produced with the immunoSEQ multiplex PCR assay. The entire isolated RNA was reverse transcribed using the High Capacity cDNA Reverse Transcription Kit, and thus expressed TCRB transcripts were sequenced. TCRdb obtained this table from immuneACCESS and retained in-frame rearrangements with V and J assigned. These tables miss some clones; where compared with another copy, unresolved V genes account for less than half of the shortfall, and the remainder is unexplained. The sample table lists about 160,000 clones, 6.5% to 8.5% of them with a count of one. Around 0.5% of the sample goes to the ten largest clones. These receptors are not linked to any known antigen. The material sequenced was central memory CD4+ T cells from blood. Receptors were obtained from a man between 18 and 35 years old with type 1 diabetes.

This clone occurred many times. The J gene is TRBJ2-1, the V gene TRBV7-8, with TRBD2 matching 11 bases. This CDR3 spans 16 amino acids. V lost 3 bases and J lost 2; bases outside the gene matches: 3. The germline V gene has CDR1 SGHVS and CDR2 FQNEAQ. The DNA for the CDR3 is TGTGCCAGCAGCTTGGTGGGACTAGCGGCCTACAATGAGCAGTTCTTC. Encoded protein: CASSLVGLAAYNEQFF. Complete variable domain (other parts from reference TRBV7-8 and TRBJ2-1): GAGVSQSPRYKVAKRGQDVALRCDPISGHVSLFWYQQALGQGPEFLTYFQNEAQLDKSGLPSDRFFAERPEGSVSTLKIQRTQQEDSAVYLCASSLVGLAAYNEQFFGPGTRLTVL.

There are a few counts of this clone. This rearrangement joins TRBV18 to TRBJ1-4, with no clear D. Trimming shortened V by 3 bases and J by 0 bases, and 14 bases separated the two germline ends. Germline CDR1 is KGHSH and CDR2 is LQKENI. The CDR3 totals 17 residues. CDR3 in DNA: TGTGCCAGCTCACCCGGTGCGGCTGGAGCAACTAATGAAAAACTGTTTTTT. This encodes CASSPGAAGATNEKLFF.

This clone was found a few times. The chain combines TRBV5-6 with TRBJ2-5, with a weak D call TRBD1 (6 bases). Germline CDR1 and CDR2: SGHDT and YYEEEE. Trimming cost V 0 bases and J 5 bases, with 20 bases left between them. The CDR3 spans 17 residues. Here the CDR3 reads CASSLALGGAVGETQYF. CDR3 nucleotides: TGTGCCAGCAGCTTGGCCTTAGGGGGAGCCGTGGGGGAGACCCAGTACTTC. The whole variable domain, filled in from reference TRBV5-6 and TRBJ2-5, reads DAGVTQSPTHLIKTRGQQVTLRCSPKSGHDTVSWYQQALGQGPQFIFQYYEEEERQRGNFPDRFSGHQFPNYSSELNVNALLLGDSALYLCASSLALGGAVGETQYFGPGTRLLVL.

This clone was counted only a few times. The chain carries TRBV7-8 and TRBJ2-5; TRBD1 might be the D (5 bases). V was clipped by 6 bases and J by 2 bases, with 13 bases between them. From germline, CDR1 is SGHVS and CDR2 FQNEAQ. The CDR3 has 14 amino acids. CDR3 in amino acids: CASSFTTAQETQYF. CDR3 DNA sequence: TGTGCCAGCAGTTTTACGACAGCACAAGAGACCCAGTACTTC.

This clone has just a few counts. The chain is built from TRBV7-2 and TRBJ2-3; D gene uncertain. Germline V gene lookup returns CDR1 SGHTA and CDR2 FQGNSA. V lost 5 bases to trimming and J lost 4 bases, with 16 bases between them. The CDR3 is 15 residues long. CDR3 in amino acids: CASSPDFSMADTQYF. CDR3 nucleotides: TGTGCCAGCAGCCCCGACTTCTCAATGGCAGATACGCAGTATTTT.

This clone came up a few times. J is TRBJ1-2 and V is TRBV6-5, with 8 bases fitting TRBD1. The germline V gene has CDR1 MNHEY and CDR2 SVGAGI. This CDR3 has 13 residues. Trimming took 8 bases from V and 2 from J; bases not matched to a gene: 4. CDR3 protein: CASGDRPNYGYTF. CDR3 nucleotides: TGTGCCAGCGGGGACAGGCCCAACTATGGCTACACCTTC.

A few counts support this clone. V is TRBV5-1 and J is TRBJ2-3; 9 bases agree with TRBD2. Trimming took 5 bases from V and 2 from J; bases not matched to a gene: 9. The CDR3 length is 16 residues. Germline CDR1 and CDR2: SGHRS and YFSETQ. The CDR3 nucleotides read TGCGCCAGCAGGGTCCGGACTAGCGCTGTCACAGATACGCAGTATTTT. The encoded protein is CASRVRTSAVTDTQYF.

The sample holds a few counts of this clone. The chain couples TRBV5-1 to TRBJ2-6; D uncertain. V was trimmed by 1 base and J by 1 base, leaving 3 bases between them. Germline V lookup: CDR1 SGHRS, CDR2 YFSETQ. CDR3 size: 14 residues. The CDR3 nucleotides are TGCGCCAGCAGCTTGTCATCTGGGGCCAACGTCCTGACTTTC. Protein: CASSLSSGANVLTF.

V usage is TRBV7-2 and J usage is TRBJ2-4; 8 nucleotides agree with TRBD1. In germline, CDR1 is SGHTA, CDR2 FQGNSA. V lost 5 bases, J lost 7 bases, and 4 bases stayed unmatched. The CDR3 length is 13 residues. As DNA, the CDR3 is TGTGCCAGCAGCCGAGACAGGGGCAACATTCAGTACTTC. This codes for CASSRDRGNIQYF.

CDR3 nucleotide sequence: TGTGCCAGCACCCCACGAGGGTATGGGTCCACCTACAATGAGCAGTTCTTC. This encodes CASTPRGYGSTYNEQFF. The chain uses TRBV14 and TRBJ2-1, with a weak D call TRBD2 (5 bases). Trimming cost V 7 bases and J 2 bases, with 21 bases left between them. There are 17 residues in the CDR3. Looked up from germline, CDR1 is SGHDN and CDR2 is FVKESK.

There are a few counts of this clone. The rearrangement uses TRBV27 and TRBJ2-7; 9 bases match TRBD1. CDR1 is MNHEY and CDR2 is SMNVEV in the germline V gene (reference sequence). The J segment lost 2 bases and the V segment lost 4 bases, leaving 12 bases of the junction unmatched. The CDR3 has 17 residues. The CDR3 DNA follows: TGTGCCAGCAGTTATGTTTATACAGGGGGCCTACCCTACGAGCAGTACTTC. It codes for CASSYVYTGGLPYEQYF.

On this clone itself: Other DNA sequences in this specimen translate into the identical CDR3. This chain links TRBV11-2 with TRBJ2-3; maybe TRBD2 (7 bases). Looked up from germline, CDR1 is SGHAT and CDR2 is FQNNGV. The CDR3 sequence is 15 residues long. Trimming removed 2 bases at V and 1 base at J, with 10 bases between. The chain's CDR3 is CASSLRGGGTDTQYF. The CDR3 nucleotides are TGTGCCAGCAGCTTAAGGGGGGGCGGCACAGATACGCAGTATTTT.

This clone showed up many times. V and J are TRBV5-1 and TRBJ2-3; 13 nucleotides agree with TRBD2. V lost 4 bases and J lost 4; bases outside the gene matches: 0. The length of the CDR3 is 14 residues. Germline CDR1 reads SGHRS; CDR2 reads YFSETQ. CDR3 in amino acids: CASSTSGRADTQYF. DNA for the CDR3: TGCGCCAGCAGCACTAGCGGGAGGGCAGATACGCAGTATTTT.

This rearrangement joins TRBV5-4 to TRBJ2-3, with D unresolved. The V and J ends lost 1 base and 0 bases respectively, with 6 bases between them. Germline values: CDR1 SGHNT, CDR2 YYREEE (reference sequence). The CDR3 sequence is 14 residues long. The CDR3 DNA follows: TGTGCCAGCAGCTTGTTTAGTAGCACAGATACGCAGTATTTT. This sequence encodes CASSLFSSTDTQYF.

This clone occurred a few times. The chain combines TRBV5-4 with TRBJ2-3; D ambiguous. Germline CDR1 is SGHNT and CDR2 is YYREEE (reference sequence). CDR3 length: 13 amino acids. V was cut by 1 base and J by 5 bases, with 8 bases left in between. CDR3 loop: CASSLTGGDTQYF. CDR3 in DNA: TGTGCCAGCAGCTTGACCGGTGGAGATACGCAGTATTTT.

This chain connects TRBV11-2 to TRBJ2-4; 11 bases are a match to TRBD2. Germline assignment: CDR1 SGHAT and CDR2 FQNNGV. CDR3 length: 15 amino acids. V was clipped by 4 bases and J by 6 bases; unmatched bases: 5. The chain's CDR3 is CASSWTGTSGNIQYF. CDR3 nucleotides: TGTGCCAGCAGCTGGACCGGGACTAGCGGAAACATTCAGTACTTC.

This clone was observed a few times. The chain uses TRBV13 and TRBJ2-5, with 7 positions matching TRBD1. With 5 bases clipped from V and 5 bases from J, the junction kept 8 bases outside the gene matches. In germline, CDR1 is PRHDT, CDR2 FYEKMQ (reference sequence). The CDR3 totals 14 residues. The CDR3 nucleotides read TGTGCCAGCAGCCGAAGGGGGCTGATGGAGACCCAGTACTTC. Its translation is CASSRRGLMETQYF.

This clone was counted a few times. The rearrangement uses TRBV7-2 and TRBJ2-1; D may be TRBD2 (7 bases). This CDR3 is 15 amino acids long. Germline CDR1 SGHTA, CDR2 FQGNSA. V was pared by 1 base and J by 6 bases, with 13 bases between. Written as DNA, the CDR3 is TGTGCCAGCAGCTTAGGGGGGGGCACTTTCAATGAGCAGTTCTTC. Translation gives CASSLGGGTFNEQFF.